This T cell receptor (beta chain) is from a study of technical replicates of blood from a few donors (TCRdb year 2017). The library was generated by the immunoSEQ multiplex PCR assay. The table comes from immuneACCESS by way of TCRdb, which keeps in-frame sequences with V and J called. Part of the clones is missing from these tables; in studies checked, under half for an unresolved V gene and the rest for unknown reasons. Recorded for this sample are about 82,000 clones; under 96% of them occurred a single time. The ten largest clones add up to around 0.35% of the sample. In regard to this clone: Its antigen specificity is not known. Per-nucleotide qualities are absent, and no much larger clonotype sits a single base away.

CDR1 and CDR2 are drawn from the germline V gene: SGDLS, YYNGEE. The CDR3 runs 16 amino acids, cysteine and phenylalanine included. Kept here is only the CDR3 DNA, which spans 48 bases and is read in frame from base 1. For this chain, trimming is 2 bases at the V end and 3 bases at the J end, and the number of junction bases without a gene match is 5. Material for sequencing was T cells isolated from PBMCs. The sequence came from a human donor in good health. This chain joins TRBV9 to TRBJ2-1, and 10 junctional nucleotides match TRBD2. The bases read TGTGCCAGCAGCGTCGACCTAGCGGGAGTCTACAATGAGCAGTTCTTC. The translation is CASSVDLAGVYNEQFF.